This passage covers 28 T cell receptor beta chains from one sample sequenced in a study of blood T cell repertoires in COVID-19. The assay was immunoSEQ multiplex PCR, and TCRdb's table has in-frame clones only and misses some. The table has tens of thousands of clones, around 90% seen once. The sample comprised peripheral blood. The receptors originated from an older man with acute or convalescent COVID-19.

This chain links TRBV11-2 with TRBJ1-2; D not resolved. Trimming took off 3 bases at V and 1 base at J, with 3 bases between the two ends. This CDR3 comprises 12 residues. The germline CDR1 and CDR2 sequences are SGHAT and FQNNGV. Here the CDR3 reads CASSLSNYGYTF. CDR3 sequence (DNA): TGTGCCAGCAGCTTGAGTAACTATGGCTACACCTTC.

The rearrangement links TRBV30 to TRBJ1-1; D gene ambiguous. This CDR3 comprises 13 residues. Trimming removed 1 base from V and 1 base from J, with 7 bases in between. Germline V CDR1 and CDR2: GTSNPN, SVGIG (reference sequence). The CDR3 DNA reads as TGTGCCTGGAGTGGAGTTCGGAACACTGAAGCTTTCTTT. Protein product: CAWSGVRNTEAFF.

The chain is built from TRBV11-2 and TRBJ2-1, with 12 bases identical to TRBD2. The trim removed 1 base at V and 9 bases at J, leaving 4 bases unmatched. This CDR3 region has 15 residues. Germline-derived CDR1 and CDR2 are SGHAT and FQNNGV. Here the CDR3 reads CASSLGLAGVAEQFF. The CDR3 DNA sequence: TGTGCCAGCAGCTTAGGACTAGCGGGGGTAGCTGAGCAGTTCTTC. Complete variable domain (other parts from reference TRBV11-2 and TRBJ2-1): EAGVAQSPRYKIIEKRQSVAFWCNPISGHATLYWYQQILGQGPKLLIQFQNNGVVDDSQLPKDRFSAERLKGVDSTLKIQPAKLEDSAVYLCASSLGLAGVAEQFFGPGTRLTVL.

In its sample, this clone was seen once. The chain combines TRBV29-1 with TRBJ1-1; D is unresolved. Germline values: CDR1 SQVTM, CDR2 ANQGSEA. The CDR3 consists of 13 residues. V lost 7 bases, J lost 5 bases, and 17 bases lay in between. CDR3 nucleotides: TGCAGCGCCTCCGTGTCCCGAGGGACTGAAGCTTTCTTT. Amino acids: CSASVSRGTEAFF.

The chain has TRBV27 and TRBJ1-2, with TRBD1 identical over 8 bases. The junction had 6 bases not matched to a gene; V was cut back by 5 bases and J by 4 bases. CDR1 is MNHEY and CDR2 is SMNVEV in the germline V gene (reference sequence). The CDR3 is 14 amino acids. CDR3 region: CASSPRTGSYGYTF. The CDR3 region has the DNA TGTGCCAGCAGTCCTCGGACAGGGAGCTATGGCTACACCTTC.

The chain carries TRBV27 and TRBJ2-1; 7 positions match TRBD1. Germline V lookup: CDR1 MNHEY, CDR2 SMNVEV (reference sequence). With 8 bases clipped from V and 4 bases from J, the junction kept 8 bases outside the gene matches. The CDR3 contains 14 residues. CDR3: CASRLQGVYNEQFF. CDR3 sequence (DNA): TGTGCCAGCCGGTTGCAGGGGGTTTACAATGAGCAGTTCTTC.

This clone was picked up one time. This sequence joins TRBV7-6 and TRBJ2-7; 10 positions agree with TRBD2. V gave up 1 base and J gave up 7 bases; unmatched junction bases: 7. The germline V gene has CDR1 SGHVS and CDR2 FNYEAQ. The CDR3 runs to 15 residues. For the CDR3, the DNA is TGTGCCAGCAGCTTAGATCCAGCGGGGGGGCGGGAGCAGTACTTC. Protein: CASSLDPAGGREQYF.

The chain links TRBV10-1 to TRBJ2-7; D uncertain. The CDR3 runs to 15 residues. Germline V gene lookup returns CDR1 WNHNN and CDR2 SYGVQD (reference sequence). Trimming removed 7 bases at V and 0 bases at J, with 16 bases between. CDR3 in DNA: TGCGCCAGCACCTGGCCGGAAGCGCTCTCCTACGAGCAGTACTTC. It encodes CASTWPEALSYEQYF.

This sequence joins TRBV18 and TRBJ1-1; D remains unclear. This CDR3 region has 13 residues. Germline CDR1 is KGHSH and CDR2 is LQKENI. V shed 3 bases and J shed 4 bases, with 9 bases lying between them. This CDR3 reads CASSPAAGTEAFF. CDR3 in DNA: TGTGCCAGCTCACCCGCAGCAGGCACTGAAGCTTTCTTT.

This clone has just one count. V is TRBV29-1 and J is TRBJ2-7, with 8 bases matching TRBD1. V lost 7 bases, J lost 2 bases, and 7 bases stayed unmatched. This CDR3 is built from 13 residues. Germline V gene sequence: CDR1 SQVTM, CDR2 ANQGSEA. The CDR3 is CSAMNRGTYEQYF. The CDR3 nucleotides read TGCAGCGCTATGAACAGGGGGACCTACGAGCAGTACTTC.

The V and J genes are TRBV29-1 and TRBJ2-1, with 15 nucleotides matching TRBD2. V trimming: 5 bases; J trimming: 8 bases; junction bases outside the gene matches: 13. Germline assignment: CDR1 SQVTM and CDR2 ANQGSEA. CDR3 length: 17 residues. DNA of the CDR3: TGCAGCGTTCAAAGGGGTATAGGACTAGCGGGGGGGCATGAGCAGTTCTTC. It yields the protein CSVQRGIGLAGGHEQFF.

This chain connects TRBV27 to TRBJ2-7; possibly TRBD2 for D (6 bases). Between the trimmed V and J ends, which lost 2 bases and 3 bases, there was a span of 11 bases. There are 14 residues in the CDR3. Germline V gene lookup returns CDR1 MNHEY and CDR2 SMNVEV (reference sequence). The CDR3 loop reads CASSLRAGHYEQYF. Written as DNA, the CDR3 is TGTGCCAGCAGTTTAAGGGCGGGGCACTACGAGCAGTACTTC.

The table lists this clone with a count of one. J is TRBJ2-5 and V is TRBV18, with TRBD1 identical over 7 bases. This CDR3 spans 14 amino acids. V dropped 6 bases and J dropped 0; count of bases not matched to a gene: 4. The germline V gene encodes CDR1 KGHSH and CDR2 LQKENI. CDR3 sequence: CASSETGNQETQYF. CDR3 sequence (DNA): TGTGCCAGCTCTGAGACAGGGAACCAAGAGACCCAGTACTTC.

This clone was recorded only once. The chain joins TRBV5-1 to TRBJ1-1; a possible D gene is TRBD1 (6 bases). Trimming cost V 0 bases and J 5 bases, with 14 bases left between them. Germline CDR1 reads SGHRS; CDR2 reads YFSETQ. The CDR3 totals 15 residues. The CDR3 sequence: CASSLASQGMTEAFF. CDR3 DNA: TGCGCCAGCAGCTTGGCCTCGCAGGGGATGACTGAAGCTTTCTTT.

This chain connects TRBV7-8 to TRBJ2-7, with D tentatively TRBD2 (6 bases). CDR3 length: 14 residues. Germline V gene data show CDR1 as SGHVS and CDR2 as FQNEAQ. V shed 3 bases and J shed 0 bases, with 9 bases lying between them. The CDR3 region has the DNA TGTGCCAGCAGCTTGCTAGCGAACTCCTACGAGCAGTACTTC. Translating it yields CASSLLANSYEQYF.

V and J are TRBV29-1 and TRBJ2-7; the match to TRBD1 covers 7 bases. Germline-derived CDR1 and CDR2 are SQVTM and ANQGSEA. This CDR3 has 15 residues. Germline trimming cut 3 bases from V and 0 bases from J; bases unmatched to any gene: 8. CDR3 amino acids: CSVEGARDSSYEQYF. The CDR3 DNA is TGCAGCGTTGAGGGGGCCCGGGACAGCTCCTACGAGCAGTACTTC.

The chain carries TRBV6-5 and TRBJ1-2; 8 nucleotides align to TRBD1. Germline V lookup: CDR1 MNHEY, CDR2 SVGAGI. J gave up 4 bases and V 0 bases, and 4 bases lay outside the gene matches. This CDR3 region has 15 residues. The CDR3 nucleotides are TGTGCCAGCAGTTACTCCGGACAGGGTGGCTATGGCTACACCTTC. It specifies CASSYSGQGGYGYTF.

V and J are TRBV20-1 and TRBJ1-2, with D possibly TRBD1 on 5 matching bases. The CDR3 runs to 11 residues. CDR1 and CDR2 from the germline V gene are DFQATT and SNEGSKA (reference sequence). V was trimmed by 1 base and J by 12 bases, leaving 12 bases between them. CDR3 in DNA: TGCAGTGCTAGAGTAGGCAGGGTGGACACCTTC. Translating gives CSARVGRVDTF.

The chain combines TRBV7-9 with TRBJ1-2, with a weak D call TRBD1 (6 bases). The V gene's germline CDR1 is SEHNR and CDR2 FQNEAQ (reference sequence). CDR3 length equals 15 residues. Deletions cut 4 bases from V and 2 bases from J, with 14 bases between. CDR3 DNA sequence: TGTGCCAGCAGCTCTCTCCGCGACAGGAACTATGGCTACACCTTC. Amino acids: CASSSLRDRNYGYTF.

The rearrangement joins TRBV18 to TRBJ2-7, with D perhaps TRBD2 (6 bases). The CDR3 totals 16 residues. Trimming left V 0 bases short and J 5 bases short, with 17 bases between. From germline, CDR1 is KGHSH and CDR2 LQKENI. CDR3 sequence (DNA): TGTGCCAGCTCACCACCGGGCAGGGAGTGGAGGGACGAGCAGTACTTC. Its protein product is CASSPPGREWRDEQYF.

J is TRBJ2-5 and V is TRBV2; tentative D call: TRBD2 (7 bases). Germline V CDR1 and CDR2: SNHLY, FYNNEI. The CDR3 sequence is 15 residues long. With 6 bases removed from V and 1 base from J, the gap between germline ends came to 15 bases. DNA of the CDR3: TGTGCCAGCAGGCCAGAGGGGGGGGGCCAAGAGACCCAGTACTTC. It translates to CASRPEGGGQETQYF.

The chain recombines TRBV6-5 with TRBJ1-2; TRBD1 matches at 7 bases. V shed 6 bases, J shed 10 bases, and the junction held 11 bases outside the gene matches. The germline V gene encodes CDR1 MNHEY and CDR2 SVGAGI. This CDR3 has 13 residues. DNA of the CDR3: TGTGCCAGCAGGCCTCCCCTAGGGGGCGCCTACACCTTC. Translation gives CASRPPLGGAYTF.

The rearrangement links TRBV5-1 to TRBJ1-1, with 10 bases fitting TRBD1. J gave up 3 bases and V 5 bases, and 10 bases lay outside the gene matches. The CDR3 sequence is 16 residues long. Germline V lookup: CDR1 SGHRS, CDR2 YFSETQ. Here the CDR3 DNA reads TGCGCCAGCAGACTCTGGAGGGGGACAGGGGACACTGAAGCTTTCTTT. This sequence encodes CASRLWRGTGDTEAFF.

The V gene is TRBV7-9, the J gene TRBJ2-7; D is possibly TRBD1 (5 bases). V shed 5 bases and J shed 3 bases, with 11 bases lying between them. The CDR3 has 13 amino acids. In germline, CDR1 is SEHNR, CDR2 FQNEAQ (reference sequence). CDR3: CASSDQTDYEQYF. CDR3 bases: TGTGCCAGCAGCGATCAGACAGACTACGAGCAGTACTTC.

This clone showed up just once. The junction departs from the called germline gene at one end, perhaps through a read error. V gene TRBV7-9 combines with J gene TRBJ1-2, with D perhaps TRBD1 (6 bases). From germline, CDR1 is SEHNR and CDR2 FQNEAQ (reference sequence). The CDR3 runs to 15 residues. The CDR3 sequence is CASRLGTGWGYGYTF. In nucleotides, the CDR3 is TGTGCCAGCAGATTAGGTACAGGGTGGGGCTATGGCTACACCTTC.

This clone has only one observation. The chain recombines TRBV5-5 with TRBJ1-5; 11 nucleotides line up with TRBD1. Per germline, CDR1 SGHKS and CDR2 YYEKEE (reference sequence). The CDR3 is 15 amino acids. Trimming cost V 4 bases and J 2 bases; bases outside gene matches: 2. The CDR3 loop reads CASSAGQGGNQPQHF. CDR3 coding DNA: TGTGCCAGCAGCGCGGGACAGGGGGGCAATCAGCCCCAGCATTTT.

V usage is TRBV7-9 and J usage is TRBJ2-5; D gene unclear. With 2 bases removed from V and 5 bases from J, the gap between germline ends came to 12 bases. CDR3 size: 14 residues. Germline V lookup: CDR1 SEHNR, CDR2 FQNEAQ (reference sequence). As DNA, the CDR3 is TGTGCCAGCAGCTTACGGCTAGTTGCCGAGACCCAGTACTTC. Translating it yields CASSLRLVAETQYF.

The chain recombines TRBV6-5 with TRBJ2-3; no reliable D call. The V gene lost 6 bases and the J gene lost 0 bases, with 10 bases spanning the gap. Germline V gene data show CDR1 as MNHEY and CDR2 as SVGAGI. The CDR3 contains 14 residues. CDR3 in DNA: TGTGCCAGCAGCGCGGCCATAAGCACAGATACGCAGTATTTT. It codes for CASSAAISTDTQYF.